Sequencing of this T cell receptor beta chain was carried out in a study of circulating and synovial CD4+ cells in juvenile arthritis (dated by TCRdb to 2013 to 2014). Regarding the research as a whole: Within each patient, the TCRbeta CDR3 repertoires of synovial CD4 T cells, bulk blood CD4 T cells and circulating HLA-DR+ CD4 T cells were compared. The goal of the repertoire sequencing was to confirm that synovial clonotypes were enriched in a circulating synovial-like CD4 T cell subset.

Overall study outcomes, separate from this receptor: Circulating pathogenic-like lymphocytes clustered with synovial T cells and shared a substantially higher fraction of CDR3 sequences with synovium than bulk blood. The difference between circulating pathogenic-like lymphocytes and bulk blood T cells was not detected by traditional Vbeta family usage analysis. Overlap with synovium increased with sequencing depth, so measured shared-clonotype fractions likely underestimated the full repertoire overlap. Synovial and circulating pathogenic-like lymphocyte repertoires were less diverse than bulk blood CD4 repertoires, and some CPL samples were as oligoclonal as synovium. CPL and bulk blood CD4 samples differed in T cell genome counts by at least an order of magnitude, so sample-size effects were addressed.

The sequenced samples were obtained from patients with active juvenile idiopathic arthritis. Cells were sorted immediately after thawing, with dead cells excluded using Live/Dead Fixable Near-IR Stain. The library was built by means of the immunoSEQ multiplex PCR assay. TCRbeta CDR3 sequencing was performed as a commercial service by an external provider. As for the original processing: The analyses used productive nucleotide sequences together with amino acid sequences obtained by in silico translation. Diversity was quantified by Renyi entropy over a range of alpha values, with sample size equalised by taking the median of 200 repeated subsamples. Pairwise repertoire distance was calculated as one minus the Chao-modified Jaccard index, correcting for under-sampling, and used for clustering. Frequency-weighted overlap with synovial clonotypes was computed over 200 sample sizes, 200 draws without replacement each, and reported at the smaller sample's size. The source is immuneACCESS, and TCRdb retained only in-frame sequences with V and J called. Part of the clones is not carried over; for the studies checked, unresolved V genes explain less than half of this, and the remainder is unexplained. That table furnishes V, J and clone size, whereas the DNA furnished D and trimming. The sample has about 33,000 clones on record, roughly 95% of them singletons. In total, the top ten clones hold about 0.61% of the sample.

Points on this clone: Its antigen remains unidentified. Per-base quality was not reported, and no clone a single base away is much larger than it.

As encoded in the germline V gene (reference sequence), CDR1 is LNHDA while CDR2 is SQIVND. Including the terminal cysteine and phenylalanine, the CDR3 comprises 13 residues. The retained sequence is limited to the CDR3, 39 bases, with the frame set at the first base. V was cut back by 7 bases and J by 1 base, leaving a gap of 8 bases between them. The chain links TRBV19 with TRBJ1-3; the D gene cannot be named for sure. Material for sequencing was CD4+ T cells from blood. This TCR came from a human donor with juvenile idiopathic arthritis. CDR3 region: CASIHRSGNTIYF. The nucleotides are TGTGCCAGTATTCATCGGTCTGGAAACACCATATATTTT. The variable domain in full, with residues beyond the CDR3 obtained from the reference TRBV19 and TRBJ1-3 genes, is DGGITQSPKYLFRKEGQNVTLSCEQNLNHDAMYWYRQDPGQGLRLIYYSQIVNDFQKGDIAEGYSVSREKKESFPLTVTSAQKNPTAFYLCASIHRSGNTIYFGEGSWLTVV.